One sample yielded the 32 T cell receptor beta chains listed below, sequenced in a study of cytomegalovirus exposure and HLA in healthy donors. Profiled with immunoSEQ multiplex PCR; TCRdb holds only in-frame clones, not every one. This sample carries approximately 120,000 clones, roughly 87% of them seen once, and the ten largest clones take around 1.2%. The sequencing sample was made of PBMCs. The receptors shown here come from a woman aged 18-29 years in good health and CMV-seronegative.

V and J are TRBV15 and TRBJ2-1, with TRBD1 matching 9 bases. The junction had 11 bases not matched to a gene; V was cut back by 0 bases and J by 8 bases. Germline-derived CDR1 and CDR2 are LNHNV and YYDKDF (reference sequence). The CDR3 loop spans 17 amino acids. As DNA, the CDR3 is TGTGCCACCAGCAGAGAACTCCCGGGACAGGGAGGGCATGAGCAGTTCTTC. Its protein product is CATSRELPGQGGHEQFF.

This chain uses TRBV27 with TRBJ2-4, with 7 bases matching TRBD2. V lost 5 bases, J lost 4 bases, and 5 bases stayed unmatched. Looked up from germline, CDR1 is MNHEY and CDR2 is SMNVEV (reference sequence). The CDR3 covers 14 residues. CDR3 protein: CASSDSSGKNIQYF. In DNA form, the CDR3 reads TGTGCCAGCAGTGACTCTAGCGGAAAAAACATTCAGTACTTC.

In DNA form, the CDR3 reads TGTGCCAGCAGCTTCGGGACAGGGGTTCAAAATGAGCAGTTCTTC. Residues: CASSFGTGVQNEQFF. The chain recombines TRBV7-7 with TRBJ2-1, with 10 bases that match TRBD1. From germline, CDR1 is SSHAT and CDR2 FNYEAQ (reference sequence). The CDR3 extends over 15 amino acids. J lost 7 bases, V lost 3 bases, and 6 bases had no gene match. The variable domain in full, with the rest retrieved from reference TRBV7-7 and TRBJ2-1, is GAGVSQSPRYKVTKRGQDVTLRCDPISSHATLYWYQQALGQGPEFLTYFNYEAQPDKSGLPSDRFSAERPEGSISTLTIQRTEQRDSAMYRCASSFGTGVQNEQFFGPGTRLTVL.

The chain links TRBV14 to TRBJ2-3, with TRBD2 matching 7 bases. The germline V gene encodes CDR1 SGHDN and CDR2 FVKESK. The CDR3 runs to 16 residues. This chain's CDR3 is CVGRSSRWKPEDTQYF. CDR3 nucleotide sequence: TGTGTCGGGAGGTCCAGCAGGTGGAAACCCGAGGATACGCAGTATTTT.

The chain has TRBV7-9 and TRBJ1-1; TRBD1 aligns across 8 bases. V dropped 6 bases and J dropped 6; count of bases not matched to a gene: 12. In germline, CDR1 is SEHNR, CDR2 FQNEAQ (reference sequence). The CDR3 has 15 amino acids. CDR3 sequence: CASRPTGENIAEAFF. The DNA for the CDR3 is TGTGCCAGCAGGCCGACAGGGGAAAATATTGCTGAAGCTTTCTTT.

This chain joins TRBV5-1 and TRBJ2-5; 7 nucleotides align to TRBD1. After removal of 4 bases from V and 1 base from J, the junction contained 7 bases not matched to a gene. The CDR3 totals 15 residues. Germline CDR1 and CDR2: SGHRS and YFSETQ. CDR3 in amino acids: CASSAPWTGQETQYF. Here the CDR3 DNA reads TGCGCCAGCAGCGCTCCGTGGACAGGCCAAGAGACCCAGTACTTC.

This chain uses TRBV7-8 with TRBJ2-1; a possible D gene is TRBD2 (5 bases). The CDR3 has 16 amino acids. V gave up 8 bases and J gave up 8 bases, with 25 bases separating them. Germline CDR1 is SGHVS and CDR2 is FQNEAQ. CDR3 coding DNA: TGTGCCAGCCAAACCCCGGGTAGCGCGCCGGCGGATGAGCAGTTCTTC. Translated, it gives CASQTPGSAPADEQFF.

The chain recombines TRBV28 with TRBJ2-1, with TRBD1 matching 9 bases. Trimming removed 5 bases from V and 4 bases from J; junction bases left unmatched: 9. This CDR3 comprises 16 residues. Germline lookup yields CDR1 MDHEN and CDR2 SYDVKM. The CDR3 DNA reads TGTGCCAGCAGTCCCTATTCGGGGACAGGGTACAATGAGCAGTTCTTC. Amino acid sequence: CASSPYSGTGYNEQFF.

CDR3 residues: CAIRDRDTPYEQYF. CDR3 DNA: TGTGCCATCAGGGACCGGGACACCCCCTACGAGCAGTACTTC. The V gene is TRBV10-3, the J gene TRBJ2-7; weak D call: TRBD1 (6 bases). The CDR3 runs 14 residues. Trimming removed 6 bases at V and 2 bases at J, with 14 bases between. CDR1 ENHRY and CDR2 SYGVKD come from the germline V gene.

The J gene is TRBJ1-2, the V gene TRBV6-1, with D tentatively TRBD1 (5 bases). The CDR3 consists of 13 residues. From germline, CDR1 is MNHNS and CDR2 SASEGT. V dropped 8 bases and J dropped 8 bases, with 18 bases sitting between them. The CDR3 nucleotides read TGTGCCAGCCATCGGGCCACGGGGGACGGCTACACCTTC. This gives the protein CASHRATGDGYTF.

The table lists this clone with a count of one. The chain combines TRBV25-1 with TRBJ1-1; 7 nucleotides agree with TRBD1. The CDR3 runs to 12 residues. The germline CDR1 and CDR2 sequences are MGHDK and SYGVNS. With V trimmed by 5 bases and J by 10 bases, 7 bases remained unmatched. The CDR3 loop is CASSRTGTVAFF. CDR3 bases: TGTGCCAGCAGTAGGACCGGGACAGTAGCTTTCTTT.

The gene calls are TRBV6-1 and TRBJ2-7; unclear D gene. The germline V and J ends were trimmed by 6 bases and 5 bases, with 14 bases remaining between them. The CDR3 consists of 13 residues. Per germline, CDR1 MNHNS and CDR2 SASEGT. This chain's CDR3 is CASRGSPPNEQYV. CDR3 nucleotides: TGTGCCAGCAGGGGCAGCCCGCCGAACGAGCAGTACGTC.

As to this clone: A read error may produce the germline difference seen at one junction end. The chain links TRBV6-5 to TRBJ2-1; a weak D match, TRBD1 (6 bases). Germline V gene lookup returns CDR1 MNHEY and CDR2 SVGAGI. This CDR3 contains 13 residues. CDR3 sequence reads: CASSDSGQREQFF. CDR3 nucleotides: TGTGCCAGCAGTGACTCTGGACAGCGAGAGCAGTTCTTC.

The J gene is TRBJ2-3, the V gene TRBV4-3; TRBD2 matches 10 bases. The CDR3 totals 18 residues. CDR1 and CDR2 (germline): LGHNA, YSLEER. The V segment lost 0 bases and the J segment 6 bases; nucleotides outside the gene matches: 12. The chain's CDR3 is CASSQEVATSGISDTQYF. The CDR3 DNA follows: TGCGCCAGCAGCCAAGAAGTGGCCACTAGCGGGATCTCGGATACGCAGTATTTT.

This clone was picked up one time. The chain recombines TRBV10-1 with TRBJ2-2; D unclear. The CDR3 totals 13 residues. Germline CDR1 is WNHNN and CDR2 is SYGVQD (reference sequence). Trimming cost V 7 bases and J 1 base, with 7 bases left between them. DNA for the CDR3: TGCGCCAGCACGTACAAGAACACCGGGGAGCTGTTTTTT. It translates to CASTYKNTGELFF.

Turning to this clone: Other DNA sequences from this sample encode an identical CDR3 as well. This rearrangement joins TRBV15 to TRBJ1-5; D remains ambiguous. This CDR3 region has 14 residues. V was cut by 0 bases and J by 2 bases, with 5 bases left in between. Germline CDR1 LNHNV, CDR2 YYDKDF (reference sequence). The CDR3 region has the DNA TGTGCCACCAGCAGAGATTATGGCAATCAGCCCCAGCATTTT. This sequence encodes CATSRDYGNQPQHF. Complete variable domain (other parts from reference TRBV15 and TRBJ1-5): DAMVIQNPRYQVTQFGKPVTLSCSQTLNHNVMYWYQQKSSQAPKLLFHYYDKDFNNEADTPDNFQSRRPNTSFCFLDIRSPGLGDTAMYLCATSRDYGNQPQHFGDGTRLSIL.

The chain uses TRBV6-5 and TRBJ1-1, with a tentative D call TRBD1 (5 bases). The germline V gene has CDR1 MNHEY and CDR2 SVGAGI. The CDR3 sequence is 14 residues long. Between the trimmed V and J ends, which lost 5 bases and 8 bases, there was a span of 18 bases. CDR3 loop: CASSTPRGGREAFF. For the CDR3, the DNA is TGTGCCAGCAGTACGCCTCGGGGCGGGAGGGAAGCTTTCTTT.

This clone was observed once. The genes are TRBV7-9 and TRBJ1-4; D unclear. Trimming stripped 5 bases from V and 8 bases from J, with 24 bases between. Germline CDR1 reads SEHNR; CDR2 reads FQNEAQ (reference sequence). CDR3 length: 17 residues. DNA of the CDR3: TGTGCCAGCAGCCAAAAGCGGGAACAGCGTGGCGGGGAAAAACTGTTTTTT. Encoded protein: CASSQKREQRGGEKLFF.

The J gene is TRBJ1-2, the V gene TRBV28; no reliable D call. The CDR3 is 14 residues long. Trimming stripped 8 bases from V and 4 bases from J, with 17 bases between. Germline-derived CDR1 and CDR2 are MDHEN and SYDVKM. CDR3 DNA: TGTGCCAGCGCACCGGAACTCGACACCTATGGCTACACCTTC. Translation gives CASAPELDTYGYTF.

The chain combines TRBV6-5 with TRBJ1-2, with 8 bases matching TRBD1. The CDR3 has 14 amino acids. Germline-derived CDR1 and CDR2 are MNHEY and SVGAGI. Losses at the gene ends were 4 bases for V and 5 bases for J; bases not matched to a gene: 6. CDR3 nucleotide sequence: TGTGCCAGCAGTTCCGGGACAGGACGGTATGGCTACACCTTC. It specifies CASSSGTGRYGYTF.

The V and J genes are TRBV19 and TRBJ2-3; D gene unclear. The V and J ends lost 5 bases and 0 bases respectively, with 9 bases between them. Germline values: CDR1 LNHDA, CDR2 SQIVND (reference sequence). The CDR3 is made up of 14 amino acids. The CDR3 loop reads CASSPPGSTDTQYF. In DNA form, the CDR3 reads TGTGCCAGTAGTCCGCCAGGCAGCACAGATACGCAGTATTTT.

The rearrangement links TRBV6-5 to TRBJ1-1; TRBD1 agrees at 8 bases. V was clipped by 6 bases and J by 1 base; unmatched bases: 7. CDR3 length equals 15 residues. Germline CDR1 and CDR2: MNHEY and SVGAGI. CDR3 DNA sequence: TGTGCCAGCAGGCCCACCGGGACAGGGAACACTGAAGCTTTCTTT. Translating gives CASRPTGTGNTEAFF.

The chain links TRBV9 to TRBJ1-5; the match to TRBD1 covers 8 bases. The CDR3 contains 12 residues. V gave up 7 bases and J gave up 6 bases; unmatched junction bases: 3. CDR1 SGDLS and CDR2 YYNGEE come from the germline V gene. DNA for the CDR3: TGTGCCAGCGGACAGGGACGTCAGCCCCAGCATTTT. This sequence encodes CASGQGRQPQHF.

V is TRBV27 and J is TRBJ1-5; D is uncertain. Trimming shortened V by 4 bases and J by 4 bases, and 11 bases separated the two germline ends. The CDR3 runs 14 residues. Germline CDR1 reads MNHEY; CDR2 reads SMNVEV (reference sequence). The CDR3 reads CASSSKLRNQPQHF. CDR3 coding DNA: TGTGCCAGCAGTTCTAAACTCCGGAATCAGCCCCAGCATTTT.

This clone came up a few times. The V gene is TRBV5-4, the J gene TRBJ2-7; TRBD2 might be the D (6 bases). V lost 0 bases and J 2 bases, leaving 12 bases between the germline ends. This CDR3 is 15 amino acids long. The germline gives CDR1 SGHNT, CDR2 YYREEE (reference sequence). The CDR3 nucleotides are TGTGCCAGCAGCTTGGGGGGTAGCGGAGCCTACGAGCAGTACTTC. Translating gives CASSLGGSGAYEQYF.

The chain combines TRBV6-6 with TRBJ2-3; 8 nucleotides agree with TRBD1. The V segment lost 2 bases and the J segment 5 bases; nucleotides outside the gene matches: 9. The CDR3 runs to 16 residues. Germline CDR1 and CDR2: MNHNY and SVGAGI (reference sequence). CDR3 sequence: CASSYGGDRLLDTQYF. The CDR3 DNA is TGTGCCAGCAGTTACGGCGGGGACAGGCTTTTAGATACGCAGTATTTT.

This clone was observed a single time. The chain uses TRBV6-5 and TRBJ1-2; D is possibly TRBD1 (6 bases). CDR3 length equals 13 residues. The germline CDR1 and CDR2 sequences are MNHEY and SVGAGI. The V gene lost 5 bases and the J gene lost 9 bases, with 16 bases spanning the gap. CDR3 amino acids: CASSRPPGVSYTF. CDR3 DNA: TGTGCCAGCAGTCGACCCCCAGGGGTCAGCTACACCTTC.

This clone was counted a single time. The chain couples TRBV4-2 to TRBJ2-1; 8 bases are shared with TRBD2. V was clipped by 0 bases and J by 4 bases; unmatched bases: 8. Germline V lookup: CDR1 LGHNA, CDR2 YNFKEQ. The CDR3 sequence is 17 residues long. The DNA for the CDR3 is TGTGCCAGCAGCCAAGATAGCCAGCGGGGGTTTTACAATGAGCAGTTCTTC. Translating gives CASSQDSQRGFYNEQFF.

This clone appeared once. This sequence joins TRBV28 and TRBJ1-2; TRBD1 matches 9 bases. J was trimmed by 4 bases and V by 6 bases; bases with no gene match: 6. The germline V gene encodes CDR1 MDHEN and CDR2 SYDVKM. This CDR3 is 14 amino acids long. CDR3 bases: TGTGCCAGCAGCGCGGGACAGGGTTTCTATGGCTACACCTTC. It is translated as CASSAGQGFYGYTF.

This clone was observed once. The V call is TRBV18, the J call TRBJ2-5; D remains ambiguous. There are 12 residues in the CDR3. Trimming removed 1 base from V and 2 bases from J, with 2 bases in between. CDR1 is KGHSH and CDR2 is LQKENI in the germline V gene. CDR3 protein: CASSPLQETQYF. Here the CDR3 DNA reads TGTGCCAGCTCACCACTACAAGAGACCCAGTACTTC.

The chain recombines TRBV11-2 with TRBJ1-1; a weak D match, TRBD1 (5 bases). This CDR3 is built from 16 residues. The germline V and J ends were trimmed by 3 bases and 0 bases, with 14 bases remaining between them. Germline loops: CDR1 SGHAT, CDR2 FQNNGV. CDR3 in DNA: TGTGCCAGCAGCTTTGACAGTAACCTCATGAACACTGAAGCTTTCTTT. Its protein product is CASSFDSNLMNTEAFF.

The chain couples TRBV7-2 to TRBJ2-7, with a weak D call TRBD1 (5 bases). Trimming stripped 6 bases from V and 7 bases from J, with 10 bases between. This CDR3 region has 11 residues. The germline CDR1 and CDR2 sequences are SGHTA and FQGNSA. CDR3: CASSPGFEQYF. The CDR3 DNA reads TGTGCCAGCAGTCCAGGGTTTGAGCAGTACTTC.